This note documents a single TCR beta chain sequence. Its antigen remains unidentified. The junction does not match germline at one end; this may be a read error. The sample originates from a study of shared clonotypes between healthy human individuals. Study-wide findings and caveats: Apart from blood, nothing was sampled; tissue repertoires likely differ. Only a few donors were included, so the genetic and exposure-history diversity represented was limited.

Ten immunoSEQ deep assay plates were used to sequence the DNA of unsorted PBMCs. This table comes from immunoSEQ multiplex PCR, and its TCRdb copy is limited to in-frame clones, with some not included. Of fewer than 600,000 clones in the sample, around 78% were seen once. In germline, CDR1 is SGHTA, CDR2 FQGNSA. The CDR3 is 14 residues long. The chain uses TRBV7-2 and TRBJ2-4; 14 bases agree with TRBD2. The clonotype was recovered from a middle-aged woman in good health. Some clones in this sample may be carry-over from other donors' samples. The specimen was PBMCs. CDR3 nucleotide sequence: TGTGCCAGCAGCGCCGGGACTAGCGGGAGTGGTTCGCACTTC. This sequence encodes CASSAGTSGSGSHF.